These 21 T cell receptor beta chains originate from one sample sequenced in a study of Ad26.COV2.S vaccination and SARS-CoV-2 variants. Treatment meaning: some 20 received Ad26.COV2.S at low or high dose, single or two shots; 5 received placebo; per-sample allocation not given. Collection of the samples took place on day 63 after the first injection of vaccine or placebo. Method: immunoSEQ multiplex PCR; TCRdb's copy keeps in-frame clones and lacks some. The sample lists 350,000 to 500,000 clones; about 91% were seen once. The material sequenced was peripheral blood, taken in a trial of Ad26.COV2.S vaccine versus placebo. The receptors here all came from a person between 18 and 60 years old who received the Ad26.COV2.S COVID-19 vaccine or a placebo.

V gene TRBV2 combines with J gene TRBJ2-6, with D uncertain. V was cut by 5 bases and J by 0 bases, with 11 bases left in between. The CDR3 is 16 residues long. The germline V gene encodes CDR1 SNHLY and CDR2 FYNNEI. CDR3 sequence: CASSTRRLSGANVLTF. The CDR3 DNA reads TGTGCCAGCAGTACCCGACGGCTCTCTGGGGCCAACGTCCTGACTTTC.

The chain recombines TRBV5-1 with TRBJ2-2, with D perhaps assigned TRBD1 or TRBD2 (5 bases each). In germline, CDR1 is SGHRS, CDR2 YFSETQ. The CDR3 covers 14 residues. Trimming left V 2 bases short and J 4 bases short, with 9 bases between. The DNA for the CDR3 is TGCGCCAGCAGCTTCGAAGGGACCACCGGGGAGCTGTTTTTT. Translation: CASSFEGTTGELFF.

The chain joins TRBV7-3 to TRBJ1-2, with unresolved D. With 8 bases removed from V and 4 bases from J, the gap between germline ends came to 11 bases. Germline CDR1 and CDR2: SGHTA and FQGTGA. The CDR3 contains 12 residues. Here the CDR3 DNA reads TGTGCCAGCGGTCCCAACACCTATGGCTACACCTTC. Translation gives CASGPNTYGYTF.

The chain employs TRBV6-5 and TRBJ2-3; a weak D match, TRBD1 (6 bases). Per germline, CDR1 MNHEY and CDR2 SVGAGI. The V gene lost 5 bases and the J gene lost 6 bases, with 15 bases spanning the gap. The CDR3 runs 14 residues. The CDR3 protein is CASSHHRVSDTQYF. The CDR3 nucleotides are TGTGCCAGCAGTCACCACAGGGTGTCGGATACGCAGTATTTT.

Written as DNA, the CDR3 is TGTGCCAGCAGCTTACAGACGAACACTGAAGCTTTCTTT. Translation: CASSLQTNTEAFF. This sequence joins TRBV11-3 and TRBJ1-1, with no clear D. The CDR3 covers 13 residues. CDR1 is SGHNT, CDR2 YENEEA, per germline. V lost 2 bases, J lost 1 base, and 5 bases lay in between.

This rearrangement joins TRBV14 to TRBJ2-5; the D is unclear. This CDR3 is built from 12 residues. V was pared by 3 bases and J by 5 bases, with 7 bases between. Germline CDR1 is SGHDN and CDR2 is FVKESK. As DNA, the CDR3 is TGTGCCAGCAGCCAGACTCGGGAGACCCAGTACTTC. It codes for CASSQTRETQYF.

The chain joins TRBV7-2 to TRBJ1-6, with D unclear. The CDR3 totals 14 residues. Trimming removed 5 bases from V and 7 bases from J, with 12 bases in between. Germline V gene data show CDR1 as SGHTA and CDR2 as FQGNSA. CDR3 residues: CASSLRAANSPLHF. The DNA of the CDR3 is TGTGCCAGCAGCCTCCGGGCAGCGAATTCACCCCTCCACTTT. Supplemented by reference TRBV7-2 and TRBJ1-6, the full variable domain reads GAGVSQSPSNKVTEKGKDVELRCDPISGHTALYWYRQSLGQGLEFLIYFQGNSAPDKSGLPSDRFSAERTGGSVSTLTIQRTQQEDSAVYLCASSLRAANSPLHFGNGTRLTVT.

The gene calls are TRBV7-8 and TRBJ2-1, with TRBD2 matching 8 bases. Germline CDR1 and CDR2: SGHVS and FQNEAQ. Unmatched junction bases numbered 17, after V lost 6 bases and J lost 10 bases. This CDR3 contains 16 residues. CDR3 residues: CASRSALTSEVGEQFF. DNA of the CDR3: TGTGCCAGCAGGTCCGCCCTGACTAGCGAGGTAGGCGAGCAGTTCTTC. Drawing the rest from reference TRBV7-8 and TRBJ2-1, the complete variable domain is GAGVSQSPRYKVAKRGQDVALRCDPISGHVSLFWYQQALGQGPEFLTYFQNEAQLDKSGLPSDRFFAERPEGSVSTLKIQRTQQEDSAVYLCASRSALTSEVGEQFFGPGTRLTVL.

The chain joins TRBV15 to TRBJ1-4; no reliable D call. The V end was cut by 0 bases, the J end by 4 bases, with 9 bases between. Per the germline V gene, CDR1 is LNHNV and CDR2 is YYDKDF (reference sequence). The CDR3 consists of 15 residues. The CDR3 DNA reads TGTGCCACCAGCAGAGAGCGGGGAAATAATGAAAAACTGTTTTTT. Its translation: CATSRERGNNEKLFF.

This clone was seen only once. This chain joins TRBV12-3 or TRBV12-4 and TRBJ2-1; 7 bases map to TRBD2. After removal of 6 bases from V and 8 bases from J, the junction contained 7 bases not matched to a gene. This CDR3 region has 13 residues. CDR3 region: CASSRLAYDEQFF. DNA of the CDR3: TGTGCCAGCAGCAGACTAGCTTACGATGAGCAGTTCTTC.

The chain carries TRBV4-2 and TRBJ1-2; possibly TRBD1 for D (5 bases). The germline gives CDR1 LGHNA, CDR2 YNFKEQ. V was pared by 1 base and J by 6 bases, with 12 bases between. This CDR3 has 14 residues. The CDR3 reads CASSQVRGEDGYTF. In DNA, the CDR3 is TGTGCCAGCAGCCAAGTCCGGGGGGAGGATGGCTACACCTTC.

V and J are TRBV6-2 or TRBV6-3 and TRBJ2-1, with no clear D. The germline gives CDR1 MNHEY, CDR2 SVGEGT. The CDR3 runs to 12 residues. V dropped 5 bases and J dropped 5 bases, with 7 bases sitting between them. The CDR3: CASSLLNNEQFF. CDR3 nucleotide sequence: TGTGCCAGCAGTCTACTTAACAATGAGCAGTTCTTC.

CDR3 residues: CASSLEEEGHEQYF. The CDR3 DNA sequence: TGTGCCAGCAGCTTAGAAGAGGAAGGGCACGAGCAGTACTTC. The rearrangement uses TRBV11-3 and TRBJ2-7; D is ambiguous. Germline CDR1 SGHNT, CDR2 YENEEA. The CDR3 contains 14 residues. Trimming stripped 0 bases from V and 5 bases from J, with 11 bases between. Using reference TRBV11-3 and TRBJ2-7 for the parts outside the CDR3, the full variable domain is EAGVVQSPRYKIIEKKQPVAFWCNPISGHNTLYWYLQNLGQGPELLIRYENEEAVDDSQLPKDRFSAERLKGVDSTLKIQPAELGDSAVYLCASSLEEEGHEQYFGPGTRLTVT.

The chain recombines TRBV12-5 with TRBJ2-4; 8 nucleotides line up with TRBD2. This CDR3 is 16 amino acids long. Looked up from germline, CDR1 is LGHNT and CDR2 is FRNRAP. V shed 1 base and J 1 base; nucleotides not matched to a gene: 3. CDR3 residues: CASGLGTGGAKNIQYF. The CDR3 DNA is TGTGCTAGTGGTTTGGGTACGGGAGGGGCCAAAAACATTCAGTACTTC.

The chain links TRBV5-1 to TRBJ2-1; D may be TRBD1 or TRBD2 (5 bases each). Germline lookup yields CDR1 SGHRS and CDR2 YFSETQ. V was cut by 4 bases and J by 5 bases, with 19 bases left in between. The CDR3 spans 16 residues. The CDR3 sequence: CASSRPTGTSHNEQFF. The CDR3 DNA reads as TGCGCCAGCAGCCGCCCTACCGGGACGTCACACAATGAGCAGTTCTTC. The variable domain in full, with the rest retrieved from reference TRBV5-1 and TRBJ2-1, is KAGVTQTPRYLIKTRGQQVTLSCSPISGHRSVSWYQQTPGQGLQFLFEYFSETQRNKGNFPGRFSGRQFSNSRSEMNVSTLELGDSALYLCASSRPTGTSHNEQFFGPGTRLTVL.

The chain joins TRBV7-2 to TRBJ2-5, with D maybe TRBD1 (6 bases). V lost 6 bases, J lost 4 bases, and 12 bases lay in between. The germline CDR1 and CDR2 sequences are SGHTA and FQGNSA. This CDR3 spans 13 amino acids. The CDR3 DNA reads as TGTGCCAGCAGACGTACAGGGAGAGAGACCCAGTACTTC. Translation gives CASRRTGRETQYF.

The chain links TRBV5-1 to TRBJ1-1, with D perhaps matching TRBD1 (6 bases). With 1 base removed from V and 8 bases from J, the gap between germline ends came to 12 bases. The CDR3 extends over 13 amino acids. Germline CDR1 and CDR2: SGHRS and YFSETQ. The CDR3 spells CASSLKRGTEAFF. DNA for the CDR3: TGCGCCAGCAGCTTGAAGCGAGGGACAGAAGCTTTCTTT.

The chain combines TRBV6-5 with TRBJ2-2, with no clear D. Germline V gives CDR1 MNHEY, CDR2 SVGAGI. The CDR3 length is 13 residues. V shed 2 bases and J shed 5 bases, with 6 bases lying between them. The chain's CDR3 is CASSYDRTGELFF. The CDR3 DNA is TGTGCCAGCAGTTACGATAGGACCGGGGAGCTGTTTTTT.

Notes on this clone: Within the sample, other DNA sequences also encode this same CDR3. The chain carries TRBV30 and TRBJ1-3; D gene uncertain. The ends were cut back, 0 bases at V and 4 bases at J, with 10 bases in the middle. This CDR3 has 14 amino acids. The germline gives CDR1 GTSNPN, CDR2 SVGIG (reference sequence). CDR3 amino acids: CAWSVGSSGNTIYF. CDR3 nucleotides: TGTGCCTGGAGTGTGGGGAGTTCAGGAAACACCATATATTTT. Full variable domain (remainder filled in from reference TRBV30 and TRBJ1-3): SQTIHQWPATLVQPVGSPLSLECTVEGTSNPNLYWYRQAAGRGLQLLFYSVGIGQISSEVPQNLSASRPQDRQFILSSKKLLLSDSGFYLCAWSVGSSGNTIYFGEGSWLTVV.

The table lists this clone with a count of one. The identical CDR3 is also encoded by other nucleotide sequences in the sample. The V and J genes are TRBV18 and TRBJ2-3; 11 bases match TRBD2. Unmatched junction bases numbered 3, after V lost 1 base and J lost 3 bases. Germline lookup yields CDR1 KGHSH and CDR2 LQKENI. The CDR3 is 16 residues long. CDR3 sequence (DNA): TGTGCCAGCTCACCACGCCTAGCGGGAGGAACAGATACGCAGTATTTT. It codes for CASSPRLAGGTDTQYF.

DNA of the CDR3: TGCGCCAGCAGCCAACTTACAGGGGGTGGTATTATCACTGAAGCTTTCTTT. Its translation: CASSQLTGGGIITEAFF. V and J are TRBV4-3 and TRBJ1-1; 8 bases line up with TRBD1. V lost 2 bases, J lost 4 bases, and 12 bases stayed unmatched. Germline V CDR1 and CDR2: LGHNA, YSLEER. The CDR3 is 17 amino acids.